Listed below are T cell receptor beta chains from one sample, sequenced in a study of CD8 T cells in ankylosing spondylitis. TCRdb reanalysed the 5' RACE reads using MiXCR and keeps one entry per CDR3 protein. The sample contains tens of thousands of distinct CDR3 sequences, around 6.2% of which appear only once. Sample: blood, either unsorted or a sorted T cell fraction (not recorded which). All receptors derive from a male donor with ankylosing spondylitis or in good health (not recorded which). Both conserved end residues are part of each CDR3. The D gene is left open where the match is weak. Size is stated for part of the rows, as once, few or many counts, or as a class when the clone is expanded.

CDR3aa: CASSRSGQEGYGYTF
CDR3nt: TGTGCCAGTAGCCGGTCGGGACAAGAAGGCTATGGCTACACCTTC
abundance: many
d_gene: -
j_gene: TRBJ1-2
v_gene: TRBV19

CDR3aa: CASSSPTSGGSYEQYF
CDR3nt: TGTGCCAGCAGCTCACCGACTAGCGGAGGATCCTACGAGCAGTACTTC
abundance: many
d_gene: TRBD2
j_gene: TRBJ2-7
v_gene: TRBV7-9

CDR3aa: CSARDIVRIGNTEAFF
CDR3nt: TGCAGTGCTAGAGATATAGTTCGGATAGGGAACACTGAAGCTTTCTTT
abundance: few
d_gene: -
j_gene: TRBJ1-1
v_gene: TRBV20-1

CDR3aa: CAIKGTGELFF
CDR3nt: TGTGCCATCAAAGGGACCGGGGAGCTGTTTTTT
abundance: many
d_gene: -
j_gene: TRBJ2-2
v_gene: TRBV10-3

CDR3aa: CSVVQGYNEQFF
CDR3nt: TGCAGCGTTGTCCAGGGTTACAATGAGCAGTTCTTC
abundance: many
d_gene: -
j_gene: TRBJ2-1
v_gene: TRBV29-1

CDR3aa: CASSRTNTEAFF
CDR3nt: TGCGCCAGCAGCCGGACAAACACTGAAGCTTTCTTT
abundance: medium-sized
d_gene: -
j_gene: TRBJ1-1
v_gene: TRBV4-3

CDR3aa: CASSYVGRNQPQHF
CDR3nt: TGTGCCAGCAGTTACGTGGGCCGCAATCAGCCCCAGCATTTT
abundance: -
d_gene: -
j_gene: TRBJ1-5
v_gene: TRBV6-2/TRBV6-3

CDR3aa: CASSQDLVGGNSPLHF
CDR3nt: TGCGCCAGCAGCCAAGATCTTGTAGGCGGGAATTCACCCCTCCACTTT
abundance: many
d_gene: -
j_gene: TRBJ1-6
v_gene: TRBV4-1

CDR3aa: CASSSRQGGNEQYF
CDR3nt: TGTGCCAGCAGTTCCAGACAGGGGGGCAACGAGCAGTACTTC
abundance: many
d_gene: TRBD1
j_gene: TRBJ2-7
v_gene: TRBV12-3/TRBV12-4

CDR3aa: CASSSTWNTEAFF
CDR3nt: TGTGCCAGCAGCTCCACCTGGAACACTGAAGCTTTCTTT
abundance: many
d_gene: -
j_gene: TRBJ1-1
v_gene: TRBV7-2

CDR3aa: CASSADNTGELFF
CDR3nt: TGTGCTAGCAGCGCGGACAACACCGGGGAGCTGTTTTTT
abundance: many
d_gene: -
j_gene: TRBJ2-2
v_gene: TRBV7-7

CDR3aa: CSVLGRVTDTQYF
CDR3nt: TGCAGCGTTCTGGGGAGAGTTACAGATACGCAGTATTTT
abundance: many
d_gene: -
j_gene: TRBJ2-3
v_gene: TRBV29-1

CDR3aa: CASSSPRTGVSYGYTF
CDR3nt: TGCGCCAGCAGCTCACCGAGGACAGGCGTGAGTTATGGCTACACCTTC
abundance: many
d_gene: TRBD1
j_gene: TRBJ1-2
v_gene: TRBV5-1

CDR3aa: CSAAPSSAGTNTEAFF
CDR3nt: TGCAGTGCTGCCCCCTCGTCGGCAGGGACAAACACTGAAGCTTTCTTT
abundance: many
d_gene: -
j_gene: TRBJ1-1
v_gene: TRBV20-1

CDR3aa: CSAHMRGYGYTF
CDR3nt: TGCAGTGCCCATATGCGGGGCTATGGCTACACCTTC
abundance: many
d_gene: -
j_gene: TRBJ1-2
v_gene: TRBV20-1

CDR3aa: CASSLPQGTPSYNEQFF
CDR3nt: TGTGCCAGCAGCTTACCTCAGGGGACGCCGTCCTACAATGAGCAGTTCTTC
abundance: few
d_gene: -
j_gene: TRBJ2-1
v_gene: TRBV7-2

CDR3aa: CATSDLAGSWNTQYF
CDR3nt: TGTGCCACCAGTGATTTGGCCGGTTCGTGGAATACGCAGTATTTT
abundance: many
d_gene: -
j_gene: TRBJ2-3
v_gene: TRBV24-1

CDR3aa: CASSLDAGLNEQFF
CDR3nt: TGTGCCAGCAGCTTAGATGCGGGCTTGAATGAGCAGTTCTTC
abundance: many
d_gene: -
j_gene: TRBJ2-1
v_gene: TRBV7-6

CDR3aa: CASSQVPGHLYGYTF
CDR3nt: TGTGCCAGCAGCCAAGTACCGGGACACCTTTATGGCTACACCTTC
abundance: many
d_gene: -
j_gene: TRBJ1-2
v_gene: TRBV3-1

CDR3aa: CASSLAWVDSHQPQHF
CDR3nt: TGCGCCAGCAGCTTGGCCTGGGTCGATAGCCATCAGCCCCAGCATTTT
abundance: many
d_gene: -
j_gene: TRBJ1-5
v_gene: TRBV5-1

CDR3aa: CSASSLGKDTQYF
CDR3nt: TGCAGTGCTAGTTCCCTAGGAAAAGATACGCAGTATTTT
abundance: many
d_gene: -
j_gene: TRBJ2-3
v_gene: TRBV20-1

CDR3aa: CASSPGLAGPDTQYF
CDR3nt: TGTGCCAGCAGCCCGGGACTAGCGGGACCAGATACGCAGTATTTT
abundance: many
d_gene: TRBD2
j_gene: TRBJ2-3
v_gene: TRBV27

CDR3aa: CASSLGVDYGYTF
CDR3nt: TGTGCCAGCAGTTTGGGCGTGGACTATGGCTACACCTTC
abundance: many
d_gene: -
j_gene: TRBJ1-2
v_gene: TRBV12-3/TRBV12-4

CDR3aa: CASSSWTDLAKNIQYF
CDR3nt: TGTGCCAGCAGCTCGTGGACAGACCTAGCCAAAAACATTCAGTACTTC
abundance: many
d_gene: -
j_gene: TRBJ2-4
v_gene: TRBV7-9

CDR3aa: CASSLWVRGTSEPYEQYF
CDR3nt: TGTGCCAGCAGTTTATGGGTCCGAGGGACTAGCGAACCCTACGAGCAGTACTTC
abundance: few
d_gene: TRBD2
j_gene: TRBJ2-7
v_gene: TRBV27

CDR3aa: CASSLGTTEAFF
CDR3nt: TGTGCCAGCAGCTTAGGGACCACTGAAGCTTTCTTT
abundance: many
d_gene: -
j_gene: TRBJ1-1
v_gene: TRBV7-9

CDR3aa: CASTGIAKNIQYF
CDR3nt: TGTGCCAGCACCGGGATAGCCAAAAACATTCAGTACTTC
abundance: many
d_gene: -
j_gene: TRBJ2-4
v_gene: TRBV12-3/TRBV12-4

CDR3aa: CSVEAGGPGELFF
CDR3nt: TGCAGCGTTGAAGCGGGAGGGCCCGGGGAGCTGTTTTTT
abundance: many
d_gene: TRBD2
j_gene: TRBJ2-2
v_gene: TRBV29-1

CDR3aa: CASSSGTLTGELFF
CDR3nt: TGTGCTAGCAGCTCCGGGACACTGACCGGGGAGCTGTTTTTT
abundance: many
d_gene: -
j_gene: TRBJ2-2
v_gene: TRBV7-7

CDR3aa: CASSLSPAGGSYEQYF
CDR3nt: TGTGCCAGCAGTTTATCTCCAGCGGGAGGATCCTACGAGCAGTACTTC
abundance: many
d_gene: TRBD2
j_gene: TRBJ2-7
v_gene: TRBV28

CDR3aa: CASSQEGVGPYNEQFF
CDR3nt: TGCGCCAGCAGCCAAGAAGGGGTGGGGCCCTACAATGAGCAGTTCTTC
abundance: many
d_gene: -
j_gene: TRBJ2-1
v_gene: TRBV4-3

CDR3aa: CASSLVLAGNTGELFF
CDR3nt: TGTGCCAGCAGCTTAGTTCTAGCGGGGAACACCGGGGAGCTGTTTTTT
abundance: many
d_gene: TRBD2
j_gene: TRBJ2-2
v_gene: TRBV7-6

CDR3aa: CSARGVQETQYF
CDR3nt: TGCAGTGCTAGGGGGGTACAAGAGACCCAGTACTTC
abundance: -
d_gene: -
j_gene: TRBJ2-5
v_gene: TRBV20-1

CDR3aa: CASSRNSGGFGTDTQYF
CDR3nt: TGTGCCAGCAGCCGCAATTCAGGGGGGTTTGGCACAGATACGCAGTATTTT
abundance: many
d_gene: -
j_gene: TRBJ2-3
v_gene: TRBV11-2

CDR3aa: CASSSGQGTFSYEQYF
CDR3nt: TGTGCCAGCAGCTCGGGACAGGGTACATTCTCCTACGAGCAGTACTTC
abundance: many
d_gene: TRBD1
j_gene: TRBJ2-7
v_gene: TRBV7-2

CDR3aa: CASSLPGGTEAFF
CDR3nt: TGCGCCAGCAGCTTGCCCGGGGGTACTGAAGCTTTCTTT
abundance: many
d_gene: -
j_gene: TRBJ1-1
v_gene: TRBV5-1

CDR3aa: CAISEVAGENIQYF
CDR3nt: TGTGCCATCAGTGAAGTTGCCGGGGAAAACATTCAGTACTTC
abundance: many
d_gene: -
j_gene: TRBJ2-4
v_gene: TRBV10-3

CDR3aa: CARSPDPQETQYF
CDR3nt: TGTGCCAGAAGCCCGGACCCCCAGGAGACCCAGTACTTC
abundance: -
d_gene: -
j_gene: TRBJ2-5
v_gene: TRBV5-3

CDR3aa: CASSSGLARGDTQYF
CDR3nt: TGTGCCAGCAGCTCGGGACTAGCCAGGGGAGATACGCAGTATTTT
abundance: many
d_gene: TRBD2
j_gene: TRBJ2-3
v_gene: TRBV5-4

CDR3aa: CASRLAEGEQYF
CDR3nt: TGTGCCAGCCGGCTCGCGGAAGGGGAGCAGTACTTC
abundance: many
d_gene: -
j_gene: TRBJ2-7
v_gene: TRBV18

CDR3aa: CSVVRGVFMNTEAFF
CDR3nt: TGCAGCGTTGTTCGGGGGGTGTTTATGAACACTGAAGCTTTCTTT
abundance: many
d_gene: -
j_gene: TRBJ1-1
v_gene: TRBV29-1

CDR3aa: CASSLLADTSTDTQYF
CDR3nt: TGCGCCAGCAGCTTGCTAGCGGACACTAGCACAGATACGCAGTATTTT
abundance: many
d_gene: TRBD2
j_gene: TRBJ2-3
v_gene: TRBV5-1

CDR3aa: CASSLVGTTDTQYF
CDR3nt: TGTGCCAGCAGCTTAGTCGGAACCACAGATACGCAGTATTTT
abundance: many
d_gene: -
j_gene: TRBJ2-3
v_gene: TRBV7-2

CDR3aa: CSARRNTGELFF
CDR3nt: TGCAGTGCTAGGAGGAACACCGGGGAGCTGTTTTTT
abundance: -
d_gene: -
j_gene: TRBJ2-2
v_gene: TRBV20-1

CDR3aa: CATSRGSYEQYF
CDR3nt: TGTGCCACTAGCAGGGGGTCCTACGAGCAGTACTTC
abundance: many
d_gene: TRBD1
j_gene: TRBJ2-7
v_gene: TRBV6-5

CDR3aa: CASSISHEGLEQYF
CDR3nt: TGTGCCAGTAGTATATCCCACGAGGGGCTCGAGCAGTACTTC
abundance: many
d_gene: -
j_gene: TRBJ2-7
v_gene: TRBV19

CDR3aa: CASSTRTSGVNTGELFF
CDR3nt: TGTGCCAGCAGTACAAGGACTAGCGGGGTAAACACCGGGGAGCTGTTTTTT
abundance: many
d_gene: TRBD2
j_gene: TRBJ2-2
v_gene: TRBV2

CDR3aa: CASSERSGRGNEQFF
CDR3nt: TGTGCCAGCAGTGAAAGGAGCGGGAGAGGGAATGAGCAGTTCTTC
abundance: many
d_gene: TRBD2
j_gene: TRBJ2-1
v_gene: TRBV2

CDR3aa: CASSQQDRAETQYF
CDR3nt: TGTGCCAGCAGCCAACAGGACAGGGCGGAGACCCAGTACTTC
abundance: many
d_gene: TRBD1
j_gene: TRBJ2-5
v_gene: TRBV4-2

CDR3aa: CAITGLGNYGYTF
CDR3nt: TGTGCCATCACCGGCCTCGGGAACTATGGCTACACCTTC
abundance: many
d_gene: -
j_gene: TRBJ1-2
v_gene: TRBV10-3

CDR3aa: CASSYRSGSLEDTGELFF
CDR3nt: TGTGCCAGCAGTTACCGTAGCGGGAGTTTAGAGGACACCGGGGAGCTGTTTTTT
abundance: -
d_gene: TRBD2
j_gene: TRBJ2-2
v_gene: TRBV6-5

CDR3aa: CASSAGGETQYF
CDR3nt: TGTGCCAGCAGCGCCGGCGGAGAGACCCAGTACTTC
abundance: many
d_gene: -
j_gene: TRBJ2-5
v_gene: TRBV7-2

CDR3aa: CASSPSGTSIYNEQFF
CDR3nt: TGTGCCAGCAGCCCTTCCGGGACTAGTATCTACAATGAGCAGTTCTTC
abundance: many
d_gene: TRBD2
j_gene: TRBJ2-1
v_gene: TRBV7-3

CDR3aa: CASSFFVVEETQYF
CDR3nt: TGTGCCAGCAGCTTTTTTGTGGTAGAGGAGACCCAGTACTTC
abundance: many
d_gene: -
j_gene: TRBJ2-5
v_gene: TRBV7-2

CDR3aa: CASSPKGGEDTDTQYF
CDR3nt: TGTGCCAGCAGCCCTAAAGGAGGGGAGGACACAGATACGCAGTATTTT
abundance: many
d_gene: -
j_gene: TRBJ2-3
v_gene: TRBV13

CDR3aa: CASSLIFRDTQYF
CDR3nt: TGTGCCAGCAGCTTGATATTCCGAGATACGCAGTATTTT
abundance: many
d_gene: -
j_gene: TRBJ2-3
v_gene: TRBV7-8

CDR3aa: CASSGQRENGYTF
CDR3nt: TGTGCCAGCAGTGGGCAGAGGGAAAATGGCTACACCTTC
abundance: many
d_gene: -
j_gene: TRBJ1-2
v_gene: TRBV2